This T cell receptor beta chain was recovered during a study of molecular identifiers for immune sequencing clone quantification. Study-level results: Jurkat TCR RNA spiked in from one cell (amid more than 850,000 naive cells) was reportedly detectable.

Previously reported methods and listed TCR primers produced the bulk TCR libraries. In TCRdb, the PCR reads were re-called with MiXCR into one record per CDR3 protein. The sample consists of 65,000 or so distinct CDR3 sequences, approximately 17% of them appearing once. The table lists this clonotype with many counts. The antigen remains undetermined. V lost 2 bases, J lost 5 bases, and 12 bases lay in between. CDR3 length: 14 amino acids. Germline V gene data show CDR1 as SEHNR and CDR2 as FQNEAQ (reference sequence). A CD8+CD4-CCR7+CD45RA+ gate was used to sort naive CD8 T cells. V and J are TRBV7-9 and TRBJ2-5; D is unclear. This TCR was recovered from a human donor in good health. Some libraries in this study had Jurkat cell RNA spiked in. What was sequenced was naive CD8+ T cells from blood, with Jurkat cell RNA spiked in. The subset denotes: FACS-sorted CD8+CD4-CCR7+CD45RA+ naive T cells. As DNA, the CDR3 is TGTGCCAGCAGCTTATTAACCTCGGCGGAGACCCAGTACTTC. As protein: CASSLLTSAETQYF.